The TCR beta chain described here comes from a study of shared clonotypes between healthy human individuals. Study context: Researchers drew samples from a couple of women and a few men aged 18 to 49.

Trimming pared 8 bases from V and 5 bases from J, leaving 30 bases between. The CDR3 is 18 amino acids. The germline CDR1 and CDR2 sequences are MDHEN and SYDVKM. The authors distributed each subset's genomic DNA evenly over several immunoSEQ plates. The method was immunoSEQ multiplex PCR; TCRdb's version includes in-frame clones alone and lacks a portion of them. Seen here are 2,500,000 or so clones, about nine tenths observed once, and the top ten hold 0.3% to 0.4%. The specimen sequenced was naive CD4+ T cells from PBMCs. Noted subset: CD45RA+ positively selected. The chain is built from TRBV28 and TRBJ2-5; D perhaps matches TRBD2 (6 bases). This TCR was sampled from a man between 18 and 35 years old in good health. Some clones in this sample may be carry-over from other donors' samples. In DNA, the CDR3 is TGTGCCAGCTTTGAGGGTTCACGGGGAGGTCTCGTTCAGGAGACCCAGTACTTC. Translated: CASFEGSRGGLVQETQYF.